This TCR beta chain emerged from a study of PD-L1 blockade in urothelial cancer (TCRdb year 2017). Some background on the complete study: Every patient began therapy at some point between 2013 and 2015 and was given atezolizumab 1,200 mg intravenously every 3 weeks. About nine tenths of the roughly 29 patients were identified as males with urothelial cancer of bladder origin, and a prior smoking history was reported by 18 of 29 patients. Patients had an ECOG performance status of 0 or 1 and had received between 0 and 3 prior chemotherapy regimens. Blood samples were analyzed at 3 weeks after treatment start (second dose) and at 6 weeks after treatment start. A median of 141,255 T cells and tens of thousands of unique TCRs was obtained from blood samples, and a median clonality of about 0.08 was observed. The study was an exploratory multi-omic analysis of somatic, immune and clinical correlates of response to PD-L1 blockade with atezolizumab in urothelial cancer. Pretreatment tumor samples and matched peripheral blood, collected serially before and after atezolizumab treatment, underwent TCR sequencing. Durable clinical benefit meant progression-free survival longer than 6 months, and TCR features were also tested against progression-free and overall survival. In the same patients, whole exome sequencing and RNA sequencing of pretreatment tumors were performed in addition to TCR sequencing. Durable clinical benefit was achieved by nine patients and was not achieved by 20 patients. Pretreatment blood TCR-seq was available for twenty-nine patients, at least one posttreatment blood collection was obtained for around 25 patients, and tumor TCR-seq was available for around 25 patients. Study-wide findings and limitations: Because the sample size was small (n of about 30) and many of the analyses were exploratory, the results are meant to be hypothesis-generating. Improved progression-free and overall survival was found to be associated with pretreatment peripheral blood TCR clonality below the median. Patients with durable benefit showed greater expansion of tumor-associated TCR clones in peripheral blood 3 weeks after starting treatment (n ≈ 22, p = 0.022).

Synthetic TCR analog templates were spiked into each PCR to estimate absolute template abundance from read counts. TCRbeta CDR3 regions were amplified from genomic DNA with bias-controlled V and J gene primers using the immunoSEQ assay. Sequencing of rearranged TCRbeta segments was done at approximately 20X coverage. The authors processed their data as follows. Clustering was used to correct sequencing errors, and CDR3s were annotated against IMGT to assign V, D and J genes. Downstream analyses used only productive TCRbeta rearrangements and left out out-of-frame or stop-codon sequences. Clonality was computed as one minus Shannon entropy normalized by the log of the number of unique productive sequences. Clones differing between time points or between blood and tumor were identified by Fisher's exact test with Benjamini-Hochberg correction at adjusted p below 0.01. TCRdb carries this immuneACCESS record with in-frame sequences only. Its versions omit some clonotypes, under half of them owing to an unresolved V gene in the studies checked, with the rest unexplained. That table supplies the V and J calls and clone size; D and trimming were determined from the DNA. This sample holds about 43,000 clones; approximately 89% were observed only once. About 4.2% of the sample belongs to the ten largest clones.

From the germline V gene (reference sequence), CDR1 is SEHNR and CDR2 is FQNEAQ. Spanning cysteine to phenylalanine, the CDR3 consists of 15 amino acids. Only CDR3 DNA is held: 45 bases, read in frame from base 1. For this chain, trimming is 5 bases at the V end and 8 bases at the J end, and the number of junction bases without a gene match is 8. The cohort comprised 29 patients with locally advanced or metastatic urothelial carcinoma treated at Memorial Sloan Kettering on a trial protocol. Peripheral blood mononuclear cells were collected pretreatment and during treatment, with between 1 and 8 total time points per patient. The Qiagen DNeasy Blood extraction kit was used to purify genomic DNA from total PBMCs and tumor samples. PBMCs were collected pretreatment and during treatment, and were isolated and stored as previously described. Concerning this clone: What antigen it recognizes has not been identified. The input lacks base qualities; no much larger clone sits a single base away.

The chain joins TRBV7-9 to TRBJ2-1; TRBD2 agrees with 11 junctional bases. This sequence was found in a man older than 75 with urothelial cancer. Sequences were derived from PBMCs, sampled around atezolizumab (anti-PD-L1) treatment. The DNA reads TGTGCCAGCAGCCTACTAGCGGGAGTTTCGTATGAGCAGTTCTTC. Its coded protein is CASSLLAGVSYEQFF.